This TCR beta chain was observed in a study of Ad26.COV2.S vaccination and SARS-CoV-2 variants. This clone was seen once. No antigen is known for it. The junction had 13 bases not matched to a gene; V was cut back by 0 bases and J by 0 bases. CDR3 length equals 21 residues. Germline-derived CDR1 and CDR2 are LGHNA and YNFKEQ. Broader study findings: With respect to non-spike TCR breadth, vaccine and placebo recipients were similar. Substantial breadth in spike-specific CD8+ and CD4+ T cell responses was reportedly seen after vaccination. Overall T cell responses may have been underestimated by the analyses of TCR breadth and depth.

Assay: immunoSEQ multiplex PCR; the TCRdb copy retains only in-frame clones and omits some. The sample has 87,000 or so clones; roughly 84% are singletons. Material: peripheral blood, obtained after recovery from COVID-19. This TCR came from a human donor who had recovered from COVID-19. The V call is TRBV4-2, the J call TRBJ2-1; 11 nucleotides match TRBD2. In DNA, the CDR3 is TGTGCCAGCAGCCAAGAAGGGCCTAGCGGGAGGACCTGGAGCTCCTACAATGAGCAGTTCTTC. Protein sequence: CASSQEGPSGRTWSSYNEQFF.